Below are 21 T cell receptor beta chains sequenced from a single sample in a study of T cells in Graves' hyperthyroidism and ophthalmopathy (dated 2019 in TCRdb). To prepare the library, multiplex PCR was applied. The sample was run on an Illumina HiSeq 2000. TCR beta CDR3 regions were amplified from RNA transcripts. A first-round RT-PCR of the TCR CDR3 used the HTBI primer set with the Qiagen OneStep RT-PCR kit. TCRdb redid the processing of the public reads, applying fastp at Q25 and MiXCR, and retained in-frame beta chains. Each entry is one CDR3 protein sequence, shown with its most common DNA and genes. Within this sample are hundreds of thousands of distinct CDR3 sequences, with about 18% of them counted one time only. The ten most abundant clones make up about 4% of the sample. The material sequenced was blood. These receptors all stem from a woman between 18 and 30 years old with Graves' hyperthyroidism.

This clonotype was detected ten times or more. The chain uses TRBV6-5 and TRBJ2-5; 11 positions match TRBD2. This CDR3 region has 17 residues. Trimming at V came to 0 bases and at J to 1 base, leaving 4 bases not matched to a gene. The germline V gene has CDR1 MNHEY and CDR2 SVGAGI. CDR3 in amino acids: CASSYSGTSGVQETQYF. The CDR3 region has the DNA TGTGCCAGCAGTTACTCGGGGACTAGCGGAGTCCAAGAGACCCAGTACTTC.

This clonotype turned up a few times. The genes are TRBV6-5 and TRBJ2-4; D tentatively reads TRBD1 or TRBD2 (5 bases each). The ends were cut back, 5 bases at V and 4 bases at J, with 12 bases in the middle. The CDR3 runs to 14 residues. Germline V gene lookup returns CDR1 MNHEY and CDR2 SVGAGI. The chain's CDR3 is CASSHDGAKNIQYF. Here the CDR3 DNA reads TGTGCCAGCAGTCACGACGGGGCTAAAAACATTCAGTACTTC.

This clonotype was counted ten times or more. The gene calls are TRBV20-1 and TRBJ1-1; D is unresolved. The CDR3 is made up of 16 amino acids. V lost 4 bases and J lost 1, with 19 bases in between. Germline-derived CDR1 and CDR2 are DFQATT and SNEGSKA (reference sequence). CDR3 in amino acids: CSATNPGGGANTEAFF. The CDR3 DNA sequence: TGCAGTGCTACAAACCCCGGCGGCGGAGCGAACACTGAAGCTTTCTTT.

This clonotype was counted at least ten times. The V gene is TRBV6-5, the J gene TRBJ1-1; D may be TRBD1 (5 bases). Trimming left V 7 bases short and J 5 bases short, with 17 bases between. The CDR3 spans 14 residues. Germline V gene data show CDR1 as MNHEY and CDR2 as SVGAGI. The DNA of the CDR3 is TGTGCCAGCATCCACAGAGGGGCGAAGACTGAAGCTTTCTTT. This translates into CASIHRGAKTEAFF.

In its sample, this clonotype was seen many times. This sequence joins TRBV15 and TRBJ1-2; maybe TRBD1 (5 bases). Germline CDR1 is LNHNV and CDR2 is YYDKDF (reference sequence). There are 16 residues in the CDR3. V dropped 1 base and J dropped 2 bases, with 14 bases sitting between them. The CDR3 region has the DNA TGTGCCACCAGCAGAGCTCGGACAACTAGCAACTATGGCTACACCTTC. Amino acid sequence: CATSRARTTSNYGYTF.

There are many counts of this clonotype. The rearrangement links TRBV12-3 or TRBV12-4 to TRBJ1-2, with D possibly being TRBD1 (6 bases). The CDR3 is 11 residues long. Trimming stripped 6 bases from V and 8 bases from J, with 10 bases between. The CDR3 protein is CASRGGLGYTF. For the CDR3, the DNA is TGTGCCAGCAGAGGGGGACTCGGCTACACCTTC.

Ten or more counts support this clonotype. V usage is TRBV10-3 and J usage is TRBJ2-5; D tentatively fits TRBD1 or TRBD2 (5 bases each). Trimming removed 6 bases from V and 7 bases from J, with 12 bases in between. The CDR3 is 12 amino acids. CDR1 ENHRY and CDR2 SYGVKD come from the germline V gene. The CDR3 DNA sequence: TGTGCCATCAGGGGGGAACTTGGGACCCAGTACTTC. It specifies CAIRGELGTQYF.

The sample holds many counts of this clonotype. The chain joins TRBV20-1 to TRBJ1-1, with 7 nucleotides matching TRBD1. CDR1 and CDR2 from the germline V gene are DFQATT and SNEGSKA (reference sequence). This CDR3 is built from 12 residues. The trim removed 5 bases at V and 2 bases at J, leaving 2 bases unmatched. The CDR3 nucleotides are TGCAGTGCTGACAGGGTAAACACTGAAGCTTTCTTT. Translation gives CSADRVNTEAFF.

This clonotype was observed at least ten times. The gene calls are TRBV6-1 and TRBJ1-1; TRBD1 aligns across 10 bases. The length of the CDR3 is 14 residues. The ends lost 8 bases at V and 1 base at J; junction bases unmatched: 4. The germline CDR1 and CDR2 sequences are MNHNS and SASEGT. The DNA of the CDR3 is TGTGCCAGCGACAGGGGGCTTGGGAACACTGAAGCTTTCTTT. It yields the protein CASDRGLGNTEAFF.

V usage is TRBV7-2 and J usage is TRBJ1-5; D call uncertain. V was shortened by 4 bases and J by 5 bases, with 9 bases between the two germline ends. Germline loops: CDR1 SGHTA, CDR2 FQGNSA. The CDR3 contains 13 residues. The CDR3 coding sequence is TGTGCCAGCAGCTCCGCCCTTCATCAGCCCCAGCATTTT. Encoded protein: CASSSALHQPQHF. The full variable domain, rest sourced from reference TRBV7-2 and TRBJ1-5, is GAGVSQSPSNKVTEKGKDVELRCDPISGHTALYWYRQSLGQGLEFLIYFQGNSAPDKSGLPSDRFSAERTGGSVSTLTIQRTQQEDSAVYLCASSSALHQPQHFGDGTRLSIL.

This clonotype has ten or more counts. The chain couples TRBV7-2 to TRBJ1-2, with unresolved D. Trimming left V 6 bases short and J 0 bases short, with 11 bases between. The CDR3 totals 14 residues. Per the germline V gene, CDR1 is SGHTA and CDR2 is FQGNSA. This CDR3 is CASSSDGTNYGYTF. The DNA of the CDR3 is TGTGCCAGCAGTTCGGACGGGACTAACTATGGCTACACCTTC.

This clonotype was seen only once. A read error may account for a junction end that differs from germline. The CDR3 DNA reads as TGTGCCAGCAGTTTTCGGGGGGACCAGTCCTACGATCAGTACTTC. Residues: CASSFRGDQSYDQYF. The rearrangement links TRBV27 to TRBJ2-7, with 7 bases identical to TRBD2. CDR3 size: 15 residues. Looked up from germline, CDR1 is MNHEY and CDR2 is SMNVEV (reference sequence).

This clonotype was seen at least ten times. The chain uses TRBV2 and TRBJ2-7; TRBD2 matches at 13 bases. The CDR3 runs 15 residues. The germline V gene encodes CDR1 SNHLY and CDR2 FYNNEI. After removal of 6 bases from V and 4 bases from J, the junction contained 6 bases not matched to a gene. CDR3 protein: CASRATSGGAYEQYF. As DNA, the CDR3 is TGTGCCAGCAGGGCCACTAGCGGGGGGGCTTACGAGCAGTACTTC. The entire variable domain, with the rest obtained from reference TRBV2 and TRBJ2-7, is as follows: EPEVTQTPSHQVTQMGQEVILRCVPISNHLYFYWYRQILGQKVEFLVSFYNNEISEKSEIFDDQFSVERPDGSNFTLKIRSTKLEDSAMYFCASRATSGGAYEQYFGPGTRLTVT.

Many counts were recorded for this clonotype. One end of the junction does not line up with germline, which may come from a read error. The chain couples TRBV15 to TRBJ2-7, with 12 bases that match TRBD1. In germline, CDR1 is LNHNV, CDR2 YYDKDF (reference sequence). The CDR3 contains 16 residues. In DNA form, the CDR3 reads TGTGCCACCAGCAGGGAAACCGGGACAGGGGGCTACGAGCAGTGCTTC. It specifies CATSRETGTGGYEQCF.

V is TRBV6-5 and J is TRBJ2-7; 11 positions agree with TRBD2. The CDR3 runs to 17 residues. The germline V gene encodes CDR1 MNHEY and CDR2 SVGAGI. J lost 7 bases, V lost 4 bases, and 15 bases had no gene match. The CDR3 is CASSSHSGTSGEGEQYF. The DNA for the CDR3 is TGTGCCAGCAGTTCCCACTCCGGGACTAGCGGAGAGGGGGAGCAGTACTTC.

In its sample, this clonotype was seen many times. This rearrangement joins TRBV14 to TRBJ1-2; 7 bases align to TRBD1. The CDR3 covers 15 residues. The ends lost 4 bases at V and 2 bases at J; junction bases unmatched: 7. Looked up from germline, CDR1 is SGHDN and CDR2 is FVKESK. The CDR3 bases are TGTGCCAGCAGCCGGTACCAGGGGGGGAACTATGGCTACACCTTC. Translation: CASSRYQGGNYGYTF.

In this sample, this clonotype turned up many times. The gene calls are TRBV6-4 and TRBJ2-7; the D gene could be TRBD1 or TRBD2 (6 bases each). CDR3 length: 16 amino acids. Germline CDR1 MRHNA, CDR2 SNTAGT. Trimming removed 3 bases at V and 2 bases at J, with 17 bases between. CDR3 residues: CASSESPGAGPYEQYF. In nucleotides, the CDR3 is TGTGCCAGCAGTGAATCCCCGGGGGCAGGGCCCTACGAGCAGTACTTC.

This clonotype came up many times. This chain links TRBV12-5 with TRBJ2-2; D possibly corresponds to TRBD2 (6 bases). There are 13 residues in the CDR3. The germline CDR1 and CDR2 sequences are LGHNT and FRNRAP. Trimming took 5 bases from V and 7 from J, leaving 11 bases between them. The CDR3 region has the DNA TGTGCTAGTGGTCCCGCGGAGGGCGGGGAGCTGTTTTTT. It translates to CASGPAEGGELFF.

This sequence joins TRBV20-1 and TRBJ2-7; a possible D gene is TRBD2 (6 bases). CDR1 is DFQATT and CDR2 is SNEGSKA in the germline V gene (reference sequence). CDR3 length equals 13 residues. V was trimmed by 0 bases and J by 2 bases, leaving 8 bases between them. CDR3 loop: CSARDRTTYEQYF. For the CDR3, the DNA is TGCAGTGCTAGAGATAGGACTACCTACGAGCAGTACTTC.

This clonotype was seen repeatedly, ten times or more. This chain uses TRBV12-3 or TRBV12-4 with TRBJ1-2, with 7 positions matching TRBD1. This CDR3 region has 14 residues. V lost 6 bases, J lost 8 bases, and 12 bases stayed unmatched. CDR3 in DNA: TGTGCCAGCAGCCGGCAACAGGGGACGTGGGGCTACACCTTC. This encodes CASSRQQGTWGYTF.

This clonotype was observed many times. The chain couples TRBV20-1 to TRBJ1-1, with D possibly TRBD1 on 5 matching bases. Trimming stripped 1 base from V and 7 bases from J, with 16 bases between. The germline V gene has CDR1 DFQATT and CDR2 SNEGSKA (reference sequence). The CDR3 runs 14 residues. CDR3 sequence (DNA): TGCAGTGCTAGAGGGGGCAGGGCCGGGGGTGAAGCTTTCTTT. It translates to CSARGGRAGGEAFF.